This note documents a single T cell receptor beta chain sequence. Its antigen remains unknown. Assay: immunoSEQ multiplex PCR; the TCRdb copy retains only in-frame clones and omits some. The profile covers roughly 1 million clones, with 70% to 80% appearing a single time and about 1.5% taken by the ten largest. This sample was taken from a study of shared clonotypes between healthy human individuals. Study information: Donors had three CD4 naive, three CD4 memory, two CD8 naive and one CD8 memory plate apiece. Study observations and caveats: Among donors, sharing of clonotypes was expected to be affected by sequencing depth. Represented genetic and exposure-history diversity was restricted by having few donors. Rarefaction exposed incomplete sorted-subset sequencing despite large depth.

The CDR3 runs to 14 residues. The V gene lost 5 bases and the J gene lost 3 bases, with 11 bases spanning the gap. The germline V gene encodes CDR1 LNHNV and CDR2 YYDKDF (reference sequence). This chain connects TRBV15 to TRBJ1-5, with D possibly TRBD1 on 5 matching bases. The sample comprised memory CD4+ T cells sorted from blood. This sample's subset: CD45RA-negative fraction. This sequence was found in a man between 18 and 35 years old in good health. Here the CDR3 reads CATSPDRYNQPQHF. CDR3 nucleotide sequence: TGTGCCACCAGCCCTGACAGATACAATCAGCCCCAGCATTTT. The full variable domain, with the rest looked up from reference TRBV15 and TRBJ1-5, is DAMVIQNPRYQVTQFGKPVTLSCSQTLNHNVMYWYQQKSSQAPKLLFHYYDKDFNNEADTPDNFQSRRPNTSFCFLDIRSPGLGDTAMYLCATSPDRYNQPQHFGDGTRLSIL.